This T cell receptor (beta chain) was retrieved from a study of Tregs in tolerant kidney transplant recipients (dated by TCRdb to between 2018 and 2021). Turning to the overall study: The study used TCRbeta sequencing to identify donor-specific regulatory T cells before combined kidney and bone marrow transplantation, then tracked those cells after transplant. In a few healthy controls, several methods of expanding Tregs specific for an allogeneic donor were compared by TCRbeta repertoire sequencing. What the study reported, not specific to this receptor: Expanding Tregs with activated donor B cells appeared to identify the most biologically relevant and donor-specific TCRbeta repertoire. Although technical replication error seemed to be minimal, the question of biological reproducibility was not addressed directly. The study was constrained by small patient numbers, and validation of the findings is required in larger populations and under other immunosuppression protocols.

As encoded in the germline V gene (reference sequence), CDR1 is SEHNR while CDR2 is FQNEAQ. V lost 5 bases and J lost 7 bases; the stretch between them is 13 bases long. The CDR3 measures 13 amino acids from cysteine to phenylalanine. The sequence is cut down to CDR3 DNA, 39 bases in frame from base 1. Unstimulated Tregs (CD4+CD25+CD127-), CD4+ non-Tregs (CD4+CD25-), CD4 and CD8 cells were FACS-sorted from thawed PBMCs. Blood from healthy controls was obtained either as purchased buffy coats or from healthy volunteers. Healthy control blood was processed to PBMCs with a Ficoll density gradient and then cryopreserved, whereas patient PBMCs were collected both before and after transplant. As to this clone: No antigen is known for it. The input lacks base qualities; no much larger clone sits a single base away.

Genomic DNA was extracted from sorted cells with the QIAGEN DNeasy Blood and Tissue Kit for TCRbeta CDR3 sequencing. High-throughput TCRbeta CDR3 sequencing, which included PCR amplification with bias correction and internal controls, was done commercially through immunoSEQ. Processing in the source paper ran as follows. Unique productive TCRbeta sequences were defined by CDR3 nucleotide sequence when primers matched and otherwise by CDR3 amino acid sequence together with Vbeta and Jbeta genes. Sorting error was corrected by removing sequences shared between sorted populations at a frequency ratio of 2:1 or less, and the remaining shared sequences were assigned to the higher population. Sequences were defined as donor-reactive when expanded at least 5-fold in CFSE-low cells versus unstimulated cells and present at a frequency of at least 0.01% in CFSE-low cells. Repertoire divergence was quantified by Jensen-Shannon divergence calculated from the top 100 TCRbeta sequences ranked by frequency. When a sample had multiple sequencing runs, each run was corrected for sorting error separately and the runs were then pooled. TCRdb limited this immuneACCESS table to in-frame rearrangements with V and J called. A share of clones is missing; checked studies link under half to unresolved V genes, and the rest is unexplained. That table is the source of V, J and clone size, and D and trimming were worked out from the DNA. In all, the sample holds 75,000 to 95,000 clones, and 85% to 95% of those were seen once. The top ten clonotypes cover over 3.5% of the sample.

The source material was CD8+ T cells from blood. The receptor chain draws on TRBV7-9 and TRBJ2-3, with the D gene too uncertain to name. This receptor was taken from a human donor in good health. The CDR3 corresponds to CASSPPEVYTQYF. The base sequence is TGTGCCAGCAGCCCTCCCGAGGTTTATACGCAGTATTTT.